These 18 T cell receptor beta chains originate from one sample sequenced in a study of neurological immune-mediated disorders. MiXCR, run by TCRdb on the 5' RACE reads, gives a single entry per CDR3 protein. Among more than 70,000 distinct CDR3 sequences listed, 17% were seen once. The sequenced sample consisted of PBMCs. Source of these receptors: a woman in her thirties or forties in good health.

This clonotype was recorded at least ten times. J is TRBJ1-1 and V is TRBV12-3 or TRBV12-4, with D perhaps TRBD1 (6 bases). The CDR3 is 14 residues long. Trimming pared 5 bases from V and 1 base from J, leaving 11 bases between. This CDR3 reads CASSTWTENTEAFF. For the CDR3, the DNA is TGTGCCAGCAGTACGTGGACAGAGAACACTGAAGCTTTCTTT.

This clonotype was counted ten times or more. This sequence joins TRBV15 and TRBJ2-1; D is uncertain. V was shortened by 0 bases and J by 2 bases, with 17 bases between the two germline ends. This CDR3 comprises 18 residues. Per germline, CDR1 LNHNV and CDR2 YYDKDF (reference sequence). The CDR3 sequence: CATSRDHISPDTYNEQFF. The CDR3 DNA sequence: TGTGCCACCAGCAGAGATCACATCAGTCCGGATACCTACAATGAGCAGTTCTTC. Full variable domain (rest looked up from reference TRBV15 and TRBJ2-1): DAMVIQNPRYQVTQFGKPVTLSCSQTLNHNVMYWYQQKSSQAPKLLFHYYDKDFNNEADTPDNFQSRRPNTSFCFLDIRSPGLGDTAMYLCATSRDHISPDTYNEQFFGPGTRLTVL.

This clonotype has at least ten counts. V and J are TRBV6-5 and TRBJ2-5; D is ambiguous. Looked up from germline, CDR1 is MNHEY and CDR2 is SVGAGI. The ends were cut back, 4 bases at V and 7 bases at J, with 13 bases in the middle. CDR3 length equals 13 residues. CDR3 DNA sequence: TGTGCCAGCAGTTCTAACGGATTAGCGACCCAGTACTTC. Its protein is CASSSNGLATQYF.

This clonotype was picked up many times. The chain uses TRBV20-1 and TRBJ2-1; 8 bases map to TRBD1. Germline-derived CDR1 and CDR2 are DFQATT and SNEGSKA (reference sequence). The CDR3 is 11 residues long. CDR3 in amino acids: CRTDRGNEQFF. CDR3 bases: TGCAGAACCGACAGGGGAAATGAGCAGTTCTTC.

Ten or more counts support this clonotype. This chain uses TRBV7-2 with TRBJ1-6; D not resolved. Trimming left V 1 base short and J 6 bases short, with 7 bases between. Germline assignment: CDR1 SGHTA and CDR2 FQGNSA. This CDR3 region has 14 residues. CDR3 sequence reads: CASSLGRGNSPLHF. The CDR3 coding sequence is TGTGCCAGCAGCTTAGGCCGGGGTAATTCACCCCTCCACTTT.

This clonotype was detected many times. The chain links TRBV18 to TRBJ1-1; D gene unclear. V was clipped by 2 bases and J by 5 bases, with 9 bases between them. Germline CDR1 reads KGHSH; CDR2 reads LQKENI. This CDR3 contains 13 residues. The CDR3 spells CASSPSWATEAFF. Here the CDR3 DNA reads TGTGCCAGCTCACCAAGCTGGGCTACTGAAGCTTTCTTT.

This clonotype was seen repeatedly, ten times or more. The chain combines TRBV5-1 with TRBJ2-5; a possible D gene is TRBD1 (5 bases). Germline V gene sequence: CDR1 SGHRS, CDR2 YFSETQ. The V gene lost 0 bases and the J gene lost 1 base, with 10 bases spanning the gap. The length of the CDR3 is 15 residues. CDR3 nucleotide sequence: TGCGCCAGCAGCTTGGAAGGTCAGGGCCAAGAGACCCAGTACTTC. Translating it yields CASSLEGQGQETQYF.

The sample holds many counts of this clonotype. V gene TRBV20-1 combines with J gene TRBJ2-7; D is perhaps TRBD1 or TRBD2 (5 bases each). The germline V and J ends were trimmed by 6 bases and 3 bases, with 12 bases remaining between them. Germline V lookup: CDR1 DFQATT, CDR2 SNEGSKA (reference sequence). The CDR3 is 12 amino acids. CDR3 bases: TGCAGTGCCCAGAGGGGAATCTACGAGCAGTACTTC. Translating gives CSAQRGIYEQYF.

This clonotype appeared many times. DNA for the CDR3: TGTGCCAGCCAGGTCGGGGAGCTATCACCCCTCCACTTT. Its translation is CASQVGELSPLHF. The chain is built from TRBV6-5 and TRBJ1-6, with D uncertain. Germline CDR1 and CDR2: MNHEY and SVGAGI. There are 13 residues in the CDR3. Trimming removed 8 bases at V and 10 bases at J, with 15 bases between.

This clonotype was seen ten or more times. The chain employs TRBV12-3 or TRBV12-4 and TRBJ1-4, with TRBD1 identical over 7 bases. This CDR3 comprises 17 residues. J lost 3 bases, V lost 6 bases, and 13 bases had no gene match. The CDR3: CASSQNRGSPANEKLFF. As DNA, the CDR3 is TGTGCCAGCAGCCAAAACAGGGGATCCCCCGCTAATGAAAAACTGTTTTTT.

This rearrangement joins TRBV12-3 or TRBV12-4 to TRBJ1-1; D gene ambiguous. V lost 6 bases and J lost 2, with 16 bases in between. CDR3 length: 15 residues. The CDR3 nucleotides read TGTGCCAGCAGCTATAGGTTTCCCCAAAACACTGAAGCTTTCTTT. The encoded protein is CASSYRFPQNTEAFF.

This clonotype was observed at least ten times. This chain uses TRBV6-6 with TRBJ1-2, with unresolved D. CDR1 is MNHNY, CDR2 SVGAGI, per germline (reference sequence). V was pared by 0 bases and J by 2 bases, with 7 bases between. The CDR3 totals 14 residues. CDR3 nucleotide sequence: TGTGCCAGCAGTTACTCAGGCACCAACTATGGCTACACCTTC. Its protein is CASSYSGTNYGYTF.

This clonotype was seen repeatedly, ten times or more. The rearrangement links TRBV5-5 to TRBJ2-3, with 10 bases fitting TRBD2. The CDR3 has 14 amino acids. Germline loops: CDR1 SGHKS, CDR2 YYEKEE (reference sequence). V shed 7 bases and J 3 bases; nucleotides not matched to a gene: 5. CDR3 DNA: TGTGCCAGCGGGACTAGCGTGAATACAGATACGCAGTATTTT. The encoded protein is CASGTSVNTDTQYF.

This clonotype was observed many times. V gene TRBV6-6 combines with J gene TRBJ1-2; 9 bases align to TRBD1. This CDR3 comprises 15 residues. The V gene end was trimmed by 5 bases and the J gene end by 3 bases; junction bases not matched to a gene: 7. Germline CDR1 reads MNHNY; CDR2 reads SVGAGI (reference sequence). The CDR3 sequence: CASSLLDRGDYGYTF. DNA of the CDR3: TGTGCCAGCAGTCTACTGGACAGGGGCGACTATGGCTACACCTTC.

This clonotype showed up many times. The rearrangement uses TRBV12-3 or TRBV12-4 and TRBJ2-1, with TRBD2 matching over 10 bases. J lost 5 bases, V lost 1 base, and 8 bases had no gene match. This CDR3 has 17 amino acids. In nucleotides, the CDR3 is TGTGCCAGCAGTTTAGTGGCGGTAGCGGGGGGTGACAATGAGCAGTTCTTC. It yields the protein CASSLVAVAGGDNEQFF.

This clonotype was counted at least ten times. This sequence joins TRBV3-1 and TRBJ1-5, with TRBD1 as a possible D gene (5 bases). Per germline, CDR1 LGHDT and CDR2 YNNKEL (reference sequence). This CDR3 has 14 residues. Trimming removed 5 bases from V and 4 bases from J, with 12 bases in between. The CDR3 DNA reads TGTGCCAGCAGCTACGGACAACAGAATCAGCCCCAGCATTTT. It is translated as CASSYGQQNQPQHF.

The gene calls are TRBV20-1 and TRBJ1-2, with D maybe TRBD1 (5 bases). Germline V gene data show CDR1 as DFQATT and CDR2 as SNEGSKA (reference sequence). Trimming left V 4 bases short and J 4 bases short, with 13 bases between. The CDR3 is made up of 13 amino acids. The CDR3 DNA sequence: TGCAGTGCTACCCAAGGGGTCGTCTATGGCTACACCTTC. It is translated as CSATQGVVYGYTF.

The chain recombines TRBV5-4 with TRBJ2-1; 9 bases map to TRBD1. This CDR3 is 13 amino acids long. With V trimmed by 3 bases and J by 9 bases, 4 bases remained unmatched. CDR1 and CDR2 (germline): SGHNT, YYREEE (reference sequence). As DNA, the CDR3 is TGTGCCAGCAGCTGGTGGACAGGGGCTGAGCAGTTCTTC. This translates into CASSWWTGAEQFF.